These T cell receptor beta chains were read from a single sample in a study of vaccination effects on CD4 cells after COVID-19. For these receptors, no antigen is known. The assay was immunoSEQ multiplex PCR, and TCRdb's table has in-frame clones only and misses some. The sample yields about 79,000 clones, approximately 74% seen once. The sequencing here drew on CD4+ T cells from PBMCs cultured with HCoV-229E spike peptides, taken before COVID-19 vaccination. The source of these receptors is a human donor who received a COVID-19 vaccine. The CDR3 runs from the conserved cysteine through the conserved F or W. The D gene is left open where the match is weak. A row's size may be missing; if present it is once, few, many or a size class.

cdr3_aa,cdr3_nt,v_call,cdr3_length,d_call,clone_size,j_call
CSAGTDRKKLFF,TGCAGCGCTGGGACTGACCGGAAAAAACTGTTTTTT,TRBV29-1,12,-,-,TRBJ1-4
CASSYWSGSGNTIYF,TGTGCCAGCAGTTACTGGTCAGGGTCTGGAAACACCATATATTTT,TRBV6-5,15,-,-,TRBJ1-3
CSVEGANRGTDTQYF,TGCAGCGTTGAGGGAGCTAATCGGGGAACAGATACGCAGTATTTT,TRBV29-1,15,-,-,TRBJ2-3
CASSRPSSGNTIYF,TGTGCCAGCAGTAGACCGAGCTCTGGAAACACCATATATTTT,TRBV6-2/TRBV6-3,14,-,-,TRBJ1-3
CASTMWDFPSSGNTIYF,TGCGCCAGCACTATGTGGGACTTTCCTAGCTCTGGAAACACCATATATTTT,TRBV5-1,17,-,-,TRBJ1-3
CASSPVAGRMEETQYF,TGTGCCAGCTCACCCGTAGCGGGAAGAATGGAAGAGACCCAGTACTTC,TRBV18,16,TRBD2,-,TRBJ2-5
CASREDRPSPLHF,TGCGCCAGCAGGGAGGACAGGCCGTCACCCCTCCACTTT,TRBV5-1,13,TRBD1,few,TRBJ1-6
CASGLGSQGFGETQYF,TGTGCTAGTGGTTTGGGATCACAGGGGTTTGGAGAGACCCAGTACTTC,TRBV12-5,16,TRBD1,-,TRBJ2-5
CASSRNFLNSPLHF,TGTGCCAGCAGTCGCAATTTCCTTAATTCACCCCTCCACTTT,TRBV9,14,-,-,TRBJ1-6
CASSLGGAGSYNEQFF,TGTGCCAGCAGCTTGGGTGGGGCGGGTTCCTACAATGAGCAGTTCTTC,TRBV5-4,16,-,few,TRBJ2-1
CSVARGSNQPQHF,TGCAGCGTTGCGCGGGGAAGCAATCAGCCCCAGCATTTT,TRBV29-1,13,-,-,TRBJ1-5
CASSIPGHFSAKNIQYF,TGTGCCAGTAGTATACCGGGACACTTTTCTGCCAAAAACATTCAGTACTTC,TRBV19,17,-,few,TRBJ2-4
CASSPRTRTDTQYF,TGTGCCAGCAGCCCACGGACCCGCACAGATACGCAGTATTTT,TRBV5-4,14,-,-,TRBJ2-3
CASSLTTENTEAFF,TGTGCCAGCAGCTTAACGACGGAGAACACTGAAGCTTTCTTT,TRBV7-3,14,-,few,TRBJ1-1
CASSLVGTDTQYF,TGTGCCAGCAGCTTAGTCGGGACAGATACGCAGTATTTT,TRBV7-9,13,-,-,TRBJ2-3
CASSLYTGSNQPQHF,TGTGCCAGCAGCTTATACACCGGGAGCAATCAGCCCCAGCATTTT,TRBV7-2,15,-,-,TRBJ1-5